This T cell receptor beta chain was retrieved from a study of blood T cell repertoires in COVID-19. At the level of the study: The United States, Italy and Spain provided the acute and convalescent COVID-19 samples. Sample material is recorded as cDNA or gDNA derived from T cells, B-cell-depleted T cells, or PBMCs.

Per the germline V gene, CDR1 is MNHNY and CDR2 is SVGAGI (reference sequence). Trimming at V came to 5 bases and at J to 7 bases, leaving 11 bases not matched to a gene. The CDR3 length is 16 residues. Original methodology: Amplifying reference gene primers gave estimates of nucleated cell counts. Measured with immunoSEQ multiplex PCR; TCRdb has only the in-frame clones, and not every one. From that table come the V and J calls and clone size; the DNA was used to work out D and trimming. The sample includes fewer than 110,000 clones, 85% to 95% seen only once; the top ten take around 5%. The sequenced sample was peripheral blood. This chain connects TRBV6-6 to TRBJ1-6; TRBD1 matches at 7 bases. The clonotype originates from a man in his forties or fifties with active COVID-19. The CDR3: CASSRGTALGNSPLHF. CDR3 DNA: TGTGCCAGCAGTCGAGGGACAGCGCTCGGGAATTCACCCCTCCACTTT.